What follows are 3 T cell receptor beta chains derived from one specimen sequenced in a study of blood T cells in healthy people across ages. A second about 6 to 12 cycle PCR used barcoded and J-beta primers. One entry per CDR3 protein, called by TCRdb with MiXCR from the 5' RACE reads. This table has 900,000 to 950,000 distinct CDR3 sequences, almost 30% appearing once. The sample also formed part of further work on T cells of mothers and their children.

Sequencing used blood. Receptors were obtained from a woman aged 40 to 49 in good health.

This clonotype was detected a few times. The chain employs TRBV28 and TRBJ2-2; D may be TRBD1 (6 bases). Deletions cut 8 bases from V and 4 bases from J, with 14 bases between. The CDR3 has 14 residues. The V gene's germline CDR1 is MDHEN and CDR2 SYDVKM. The CDR3 loop is CASLRGTVTGELFF. CDR3 DNA: TGTGCCAGCCTCAGGGGCACTGTCACCGGGGAGCTGTTTTTT.

Only a few counts were recorded for this clonotype. The chain combines TRBV6-7 with TRBJ2-7, with unresolved D. TRBV6-7 carries the ORF label, with uncertain function. Trimming stripped 2 bases from V and 5 bases from J, with 10 bases between. The CDR3 consists of 13 residues. CDR3 nucleotide sequence: TGTGCCAGCAGTTACCTCGCCACCGACGAGCAGTACTTC. The encoded protein is CASSYLATDEQYF.

In this sample, this clonotype turned up a few times. V and J are TRBV7-8 and TRBJ1-2; no reliable D call. V was pared by 0 bases and J by 2 bases, with 16 bases between. Germline V gives CDR1 SGHVS, CDR2 FQNEAQ. The CDR3 covers 17 residues. Written as DNA, the CDR3 is TGTGCCAGCAGCTTAGCACCCCCGATAGGATTAAACTATGGCTACACCTTC. Translation gives CASSLAPPIGLNYGYTF.